Listed below are T cell receptor beta chains from one sample, sequenced in a study of T-cell memory formation after mild COVID-19. A single record per CDR3 protein comes from TCRdb applying MiXCR to the 5' RACE reads. Here the sample spans fewer than 400,000 distinct CDR3 sequences, 13% being singletons. Sequences were obtained from PBMCs or a T cell subset sorted from them (not recorded which). These receptors originate from a man aged 18 to 29 who had mild COVID-19 (a few samples of this study predate the infection). Cell type and time point are not known. Both conserved end residues are part of each CDR3.

j_call v_call cdr3_aa
TRBJ2-7 TRBV10-3 CAISESRTTPYEQYF
TRBJ1-6 TRBV20-1 CSAREWVGITDNSPLHF
TRBJ1-5 TRBV27 CASSLSGAEGNQPQHF
TRBJ2-3 TRBV12-3/TRBV12-4 CASSLGVLTDTQYF
TRBJ2-7 TRBV29-1 CSVEEGGDEQYF
TRBJ2-7 TRBV6-5 CASSYSGQESYEQYF
TRBJ1-2 TRBV6-5 CASSPQGARGYTF
TRBJ1-5 TRBV6-5 CASRPTGWGPQHF
TRBJ1-3 TRBV5-1 CASSLLGGNGNTIYF
TRBJ1-1 TRBV11-2 CASRRDRNTEAFF
TRBJ2-2 TRBV20-1 CSARQGATGELFF
TRBJ2-7 TRBV7-2 CASSSDTDEQYF
TRBJ1-2 TRBV7-2 CASSLAVQFYGYTF